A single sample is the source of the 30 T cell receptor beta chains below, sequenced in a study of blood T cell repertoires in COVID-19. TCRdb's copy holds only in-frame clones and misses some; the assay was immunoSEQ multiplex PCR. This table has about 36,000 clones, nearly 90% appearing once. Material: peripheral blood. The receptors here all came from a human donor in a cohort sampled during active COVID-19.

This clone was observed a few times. The CDR3 loop reads CASTPQGPSSYEQYF. The CDR3 DNA sequence: TGTGCCAGCACCCCACAGGGTCCGAGCTCCTACGAGCAGTACTTC. The chain recombines TRBV6-5 with TRBJ2-7, with D possibly matching TRBD1 (6 bases). Germline CDR1 MNHEY, CDR2 SVGAGI. Trimming left V 7 bases short and J 0 bases short, with 16 bases between. The CDR3 length is 15 residues.

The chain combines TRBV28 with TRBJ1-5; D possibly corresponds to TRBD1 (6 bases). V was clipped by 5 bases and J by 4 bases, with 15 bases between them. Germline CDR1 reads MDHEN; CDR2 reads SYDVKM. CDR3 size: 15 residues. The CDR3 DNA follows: TGTGCCAGCAGTCCCCAGGACAGCCAGAATCAGCCCCAGCATTTT. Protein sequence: CASSPQDSQNQPQHF.

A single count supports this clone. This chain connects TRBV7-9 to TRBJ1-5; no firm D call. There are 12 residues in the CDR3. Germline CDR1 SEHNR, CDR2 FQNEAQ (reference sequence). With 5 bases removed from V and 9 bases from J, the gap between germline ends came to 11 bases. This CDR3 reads CASSPHLGPQHF. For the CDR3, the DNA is TGTGCCAGCAGCCCTCACCTAGGGCCCCAGCATTTT.

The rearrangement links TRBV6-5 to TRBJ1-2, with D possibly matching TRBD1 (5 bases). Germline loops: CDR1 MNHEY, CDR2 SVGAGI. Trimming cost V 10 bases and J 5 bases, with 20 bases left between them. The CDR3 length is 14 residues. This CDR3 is CATKTSGGRYGYTF. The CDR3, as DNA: TGTGCCACCAAAACCAGCGGGGGGAGGTATGGCTACACCTTC.

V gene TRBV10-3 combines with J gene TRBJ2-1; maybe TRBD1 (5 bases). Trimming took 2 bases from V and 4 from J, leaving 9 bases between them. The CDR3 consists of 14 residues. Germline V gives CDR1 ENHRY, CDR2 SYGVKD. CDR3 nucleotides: TGTGCCATCAGTGAGCCTCAGGGTTACAATGAGCAGTTCTTC. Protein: CAISEPQGYNEQFF.

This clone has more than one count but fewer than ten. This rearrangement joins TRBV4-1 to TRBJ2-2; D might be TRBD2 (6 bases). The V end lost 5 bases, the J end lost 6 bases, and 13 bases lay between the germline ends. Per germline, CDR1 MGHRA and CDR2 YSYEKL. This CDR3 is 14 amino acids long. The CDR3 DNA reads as TGCGCCAGCAGCTGGGGACTGATCCCCGGGGAGCTGTTTTTT. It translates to CASSWGLIPGELFF.

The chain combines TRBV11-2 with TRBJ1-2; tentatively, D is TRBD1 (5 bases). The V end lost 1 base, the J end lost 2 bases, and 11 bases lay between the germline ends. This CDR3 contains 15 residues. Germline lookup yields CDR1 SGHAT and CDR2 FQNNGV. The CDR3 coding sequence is TGTGCCAGCAGCTTAGTTGCAGGGTGGAACTATGGCTACACCTTC. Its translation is CASSLVAGWNYGYTF.

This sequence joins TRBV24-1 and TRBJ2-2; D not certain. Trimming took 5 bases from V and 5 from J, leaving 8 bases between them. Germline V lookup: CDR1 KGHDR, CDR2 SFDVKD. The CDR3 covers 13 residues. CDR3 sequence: CATSGHSTGELFF. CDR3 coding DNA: TGTGCCACCAGTGGACACTCGACCGGGGAGCTGTTTTTT.

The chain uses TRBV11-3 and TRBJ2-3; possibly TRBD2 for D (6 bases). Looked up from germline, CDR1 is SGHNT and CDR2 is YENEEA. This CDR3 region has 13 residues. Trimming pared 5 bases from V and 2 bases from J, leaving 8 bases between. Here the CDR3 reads CASSGGNTDTQYF. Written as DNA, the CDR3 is TGTGCCAGCAGCGGGGGGAACACAGATACGCAGTATTTT.

CDR3 in amino acids: CASNLVAGFGELFF. The CDR3 DNA reads as TGTGCCAGTAACCTCGTGGCGGGATTCGGGGAGCTGTTTTTT. The chain joins TRBV19 to TRBJ2-2; D possibly corresponds to TRBD2 (6 bases). V dropped 7 bases and J dropped 7 bases, with 16 bases sitting between them. In germline, CDR1 is LNHDA, CDR2 SQIVND (reference sequence). This CDR3 has 14 residues.

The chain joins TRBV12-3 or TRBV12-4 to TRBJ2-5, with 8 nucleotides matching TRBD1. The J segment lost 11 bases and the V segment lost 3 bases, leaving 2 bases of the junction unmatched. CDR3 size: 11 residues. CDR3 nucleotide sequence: TGTGCCAGCAGTTTCGGGACAGGACAGTACTTC. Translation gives CASSFGTGQYF.

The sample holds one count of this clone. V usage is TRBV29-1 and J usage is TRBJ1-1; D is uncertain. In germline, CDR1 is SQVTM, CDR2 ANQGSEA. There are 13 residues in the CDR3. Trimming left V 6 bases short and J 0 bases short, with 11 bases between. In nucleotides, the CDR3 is TGCAGCGTCCTTCCCGACATGAACACTGAAGCTTTCTTT. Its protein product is CSVLPDMNTEAFF.

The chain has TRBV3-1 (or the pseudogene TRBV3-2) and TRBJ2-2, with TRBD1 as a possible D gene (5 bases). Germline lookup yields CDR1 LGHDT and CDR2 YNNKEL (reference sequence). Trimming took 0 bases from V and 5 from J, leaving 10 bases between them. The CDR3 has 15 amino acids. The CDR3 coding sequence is TGTGCCAGCAGCCAAGACAGGGTAAGGACCGGGGAGCTGTTTTTT. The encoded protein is CASSQDRVRTGELFF.

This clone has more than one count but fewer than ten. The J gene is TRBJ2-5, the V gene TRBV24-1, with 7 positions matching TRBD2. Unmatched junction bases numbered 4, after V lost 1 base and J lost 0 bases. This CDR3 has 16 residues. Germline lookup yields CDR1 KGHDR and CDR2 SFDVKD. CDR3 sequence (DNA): TGTGCCACCAGTGATTTCGCAGCGGGGTACCAAGAGACCCAGTACTTC. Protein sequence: CATSDFAAGYQETQYF.

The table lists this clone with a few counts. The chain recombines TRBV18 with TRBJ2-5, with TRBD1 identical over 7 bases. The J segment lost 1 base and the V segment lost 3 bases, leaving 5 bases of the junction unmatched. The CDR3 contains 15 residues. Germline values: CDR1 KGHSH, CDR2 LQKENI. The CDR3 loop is CASSPPGQSQETQYF. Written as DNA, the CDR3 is TGTGCCAGCTCACCCCCGGGACAGTCCCAAGAGACCCAGTACTTC. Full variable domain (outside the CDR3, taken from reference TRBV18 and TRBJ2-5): NAGVMQNPRHLVRRRGQEARLRCSPMKGHSHVYWYRQLPEEGLKFMVYLQKENIIDESGMPKERFSAEFPKEGPSILRIQQVVRGDSAAYFCASSPPGQSQETQYFGPGTRLLVL.

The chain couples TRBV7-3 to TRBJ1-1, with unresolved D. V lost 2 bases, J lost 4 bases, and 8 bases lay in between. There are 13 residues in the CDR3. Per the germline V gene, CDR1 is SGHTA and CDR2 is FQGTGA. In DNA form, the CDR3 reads TGTGCCAGCAGCTTAGGGGAGGGCACTGAAGCTTTCTTT. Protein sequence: CASSLGEGTEAFF.

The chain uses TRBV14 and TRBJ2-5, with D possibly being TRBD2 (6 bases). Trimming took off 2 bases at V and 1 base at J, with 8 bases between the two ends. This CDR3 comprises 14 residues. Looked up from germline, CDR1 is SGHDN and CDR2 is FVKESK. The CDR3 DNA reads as TGTGCCAGCAGCCAACTGGGACTCCAAGAGACCCAGTACTTC. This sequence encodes CASSQLGLQETQYF.

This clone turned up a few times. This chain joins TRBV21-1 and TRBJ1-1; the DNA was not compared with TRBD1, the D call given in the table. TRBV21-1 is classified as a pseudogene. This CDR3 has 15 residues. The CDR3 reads CASNPGDRLNTEAFF. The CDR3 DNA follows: TGTGCCAGCAACCCCGGGGACAGATTGAACACTGAAGCTTTCTTT.

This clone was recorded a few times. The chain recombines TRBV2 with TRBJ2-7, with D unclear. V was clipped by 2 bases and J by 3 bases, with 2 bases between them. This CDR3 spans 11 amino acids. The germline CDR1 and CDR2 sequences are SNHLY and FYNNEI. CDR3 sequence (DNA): TGTGCCAGCAGTGAATACTACGAGCAGTACTTC. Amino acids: CASSEYYEQYF. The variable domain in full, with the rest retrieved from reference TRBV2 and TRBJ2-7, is EPEVTQTPSHQVTQMGQEVILRCVPISNHLYFYWYRQILGQKVEFLVSFYNNEISEKSEIFDDQFSVERPDGSNFTLKIRSTKLEDSAMYFCASSEYYEQYFGPGTRLTVT.

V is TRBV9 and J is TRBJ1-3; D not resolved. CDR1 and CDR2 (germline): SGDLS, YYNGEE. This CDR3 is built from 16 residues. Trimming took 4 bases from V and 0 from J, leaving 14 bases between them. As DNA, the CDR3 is TGTGCCAGCAGCCCCGGTGGAGGCTTCTCTGGAAACACCATATATTTT. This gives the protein CASSPGGGFSGNTIYF.

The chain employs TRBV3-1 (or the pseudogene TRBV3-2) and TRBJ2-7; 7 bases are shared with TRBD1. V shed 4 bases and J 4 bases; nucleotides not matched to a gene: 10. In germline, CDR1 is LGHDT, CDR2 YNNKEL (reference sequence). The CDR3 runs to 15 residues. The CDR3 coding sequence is TGTGCCAGCAGCCTGGGGTTCACAGGGGTTTACGAGCAGTACTTC. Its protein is CASSLGFTGVYEQYF.

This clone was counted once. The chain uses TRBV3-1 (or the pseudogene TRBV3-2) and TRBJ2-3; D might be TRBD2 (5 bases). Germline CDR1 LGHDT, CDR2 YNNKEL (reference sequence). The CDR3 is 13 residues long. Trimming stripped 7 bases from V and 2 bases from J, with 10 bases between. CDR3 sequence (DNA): TGTGCCAGCAAAGGACTTCACACAGATACGCAGTATTTT. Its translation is CASKGLHTDTQYF.

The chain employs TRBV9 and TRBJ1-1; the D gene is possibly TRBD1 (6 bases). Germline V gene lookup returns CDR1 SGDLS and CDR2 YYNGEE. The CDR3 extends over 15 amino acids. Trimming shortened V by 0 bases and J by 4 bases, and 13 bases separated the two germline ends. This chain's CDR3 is CASSVGGGQSTEAFF. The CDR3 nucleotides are TGTGCCAGCAGCGTAGGGGGGGGACAAAGCACTGAAGCTTTCTTT.

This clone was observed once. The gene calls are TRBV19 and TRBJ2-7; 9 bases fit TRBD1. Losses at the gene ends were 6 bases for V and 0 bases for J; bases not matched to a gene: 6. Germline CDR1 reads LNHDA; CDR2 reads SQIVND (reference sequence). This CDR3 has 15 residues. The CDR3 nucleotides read TGTGCCAGTAGGCCTGACAGGGGGAGCTCCTACGAGCAGTACTTC. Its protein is CASRPDRGSSYEQYF. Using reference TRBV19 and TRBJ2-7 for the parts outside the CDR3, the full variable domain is DGGITQSPKYLFRKEGQNVTLSCEQNLNHDAMYWYRQDPGQGLRLIYYSQIVNDFQKGDIAEGYSVSREKKESFPLTVTSAQKNPTAFYLCASRPDRGSSYEQYFGPGTRLTVT.

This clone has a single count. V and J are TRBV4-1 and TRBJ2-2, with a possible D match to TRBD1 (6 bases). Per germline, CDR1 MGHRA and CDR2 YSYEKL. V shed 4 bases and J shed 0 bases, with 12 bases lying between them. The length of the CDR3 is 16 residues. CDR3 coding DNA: TGCGCCAGCAGCCTTAAGACAGGACCGAACACCGGGGAGCTGTTTTTT. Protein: CASSLKTGPNTGELFF.

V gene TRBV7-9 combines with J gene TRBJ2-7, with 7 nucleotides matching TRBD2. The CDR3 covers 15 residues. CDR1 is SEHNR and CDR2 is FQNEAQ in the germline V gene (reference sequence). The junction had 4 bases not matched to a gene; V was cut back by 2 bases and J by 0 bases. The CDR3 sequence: CASSLPAGPSYEQYF. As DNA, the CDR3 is TGTGCCAGCAGCTTACCAGCGGGGCCCTCCTACGAGCAGTACTTC.

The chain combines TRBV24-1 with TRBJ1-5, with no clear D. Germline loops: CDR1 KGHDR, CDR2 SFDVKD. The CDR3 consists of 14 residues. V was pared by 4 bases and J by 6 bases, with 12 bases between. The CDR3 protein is CATSDPSYPQPQHF. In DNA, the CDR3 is TGTGCCACCAGTGACCCCTCGTATCCTCAGCCCCAGCATTTT.

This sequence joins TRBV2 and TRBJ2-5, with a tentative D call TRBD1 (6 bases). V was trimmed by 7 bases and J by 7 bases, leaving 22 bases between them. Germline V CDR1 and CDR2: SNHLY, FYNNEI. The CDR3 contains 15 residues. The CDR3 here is CASKHPTGPTWTQYF. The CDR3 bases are TGTGCCAGCAAGCACCCTACAGGGCCTACATGGACCCAGTACTTC.

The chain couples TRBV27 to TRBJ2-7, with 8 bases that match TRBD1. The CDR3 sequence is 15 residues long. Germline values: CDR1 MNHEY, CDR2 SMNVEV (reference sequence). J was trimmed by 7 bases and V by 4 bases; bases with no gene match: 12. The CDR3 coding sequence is TGTGCCAGCAGTTGGGGCGGACAGGGTGGCTGGGAGCAGTACTTC. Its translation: CASSWGGQGGWEQYF.

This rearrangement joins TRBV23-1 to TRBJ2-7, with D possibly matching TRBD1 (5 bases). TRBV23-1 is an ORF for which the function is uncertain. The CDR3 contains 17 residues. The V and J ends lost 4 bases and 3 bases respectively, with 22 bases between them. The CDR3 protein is CASSLDPRGLFHYEQYF. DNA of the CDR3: TGCGCCAGCAGTCTGGACCCTAGGGGCTTATTTCACTACGAGCAGTACTTC.